The rows below give T cell receptor beta chains drawn from one sample of a study of cytomegalovirus exposure and HLA in healthy donors. Profiled with immunoSEQ multiplex PCR; TCRdb holds only in-frame clones, not every one. The sample lists about 150,000 clones, more than 75% occurring once. The sequenced material came from PBMCs. These receptors all stem from a woman aged 30 to 39 in good health and CMV-seronegative. The CDR3 runs from the conserved cysteine through the conserved F or W. The D gene is left open where the match is weak.

CDR3nt: TGTGCCAGCAGCGTAGGTGGGAGGATGAACACCGGGGAGCTGTTTTTT
CDR3aa: CASSVGGRMNTGELFF
v_gene: TRBV9
len: 16
j_gene: TRBJ2-2
d_gene: .

CDR3nt: TGTGCCAGTAGTATGGTAGCGGTCGGGAATGAGCAGTTCTTC
CDR3aa: CASSMVAVGNEQFF
v_gene: TRBV19
len: 14
j_gene: TRBJ2-1
d_gene: .

CDR3nt: TGTGCCAGCAGCTACAGGACTAGTATTCGACTATCGAACACCGGGGAGCTGTTTTTT
CDR3aa: CASSYRTSIRLSNTGELFF
v_gene: TRBV7-9
len: 19
j_gene: TRBJ2-2
d_gene: TRBD2

CDR3nt: TGTGCCAGCTCACCACCGAAGGGAGGCCTAGGGGGCGGCTACACCTTC
CDR3aa: CASSPPKGGLGGGYTF
v_gene: TRBV18
len: 16
j_gene: TRBJ1-2
d_gene: TRBD1

CDR3nt: TGTGCCAGCAGCTTCAAGCGGGAGGGCCCCACAGATACGCAGTATTTT
CDR3aa: CASSFKREGPTDTQYF
v_gene: TRBV5-6
len: 16
j_gene: TRBJ2-3
d_gene: TRBD2

CDR3nt: TGTGCCAGCAGCAGGGACTCGGCGGAGCCCCAGCATTTT
CDR3aa: CASSRDSAEPQHF
v_gene: TRBV9
len: 13
j_gene: TRBJ1-5
d_gene: .

CDR3nt: TGCGCCAGCAGCCGCCCGACAGGAGGCTCCGCTGAAGCTTTCTTT
CDR3aa: CASSRPTGGSAEAFF
v_gene: TRBV4-1
len: 15
j_gene: TRBJ1-1
d_gene: .

CDR3nt: TGTGCCAGCAGCCAAGACATCGGTGGCGAGCAGTACTTC
CDR3aa: CASSQDIGGEQYF
v_gene: TRBV5-4
len: 13
j_gene: TRBJ2-7
d_gene: .

CDR3nt: TGTGCCAGCAGCTTTGCTGGACAGGCGTTGTCAGTTGATACGCAGTATTTT
CDR3aa: CASSFAGQALSVDTQYF
v_gene: TRBV7-9
len: 17
j_gene: TRBJ2-3
d_gene: TRBD1

CDR3nt: TGTGCCAGTAGTAGCGGGACAGCTAGCAATCAGCCCCAGCATTTT
CDR3aa: CASSSGTASNQPQHF
v_gene: TRBV19
len: 15
j_gene: TRBJ1-5
d_gene: TRBD1